This TCR beta chain appears in the sequencing data of a study of Ad26.COV2.S vaccination and SARS-CoV-2 variants. Sequencing used immunoSEQ multiplex PCR; TCRdb keeps in-frame clones, though not all of them. Counted here are around 300,000 clones, 80% to 90% occurring once; the ten biggest clones make up approximately 4.5%. Treatment meaning: around 19 received Ad26.COV2.S at low or high dose, single or two shots; about 5 received placebo; per-sample allocation not given. Repertoires come from day 63 after the first vaccine or placebo injection. This clone was seen only once. The source of this sequence is a person aged 18 to 59 who received the Ad26.COV2.S COVID-19 vaccine or a placebo. The material was peripheral blood, obtained in a trial of Ad26.COV2.S vaccine versus placebo.

The CDR3 here is CASISRGNYGYTF. The CDR3 DNA reads TGTGCCAGTATAAGTAGGGGTAACTATGGCTACACCTTC. The rearrangement uses TRBV19 and TRBJ1-2, with D possibly being TRBD1 (5 bases). Deletions cut 7 bases from V and 1 base from J, with 10 bases between. From germline, CDR1 is LNHDA and CDR2 SQIVND (reference sequence). The CDR3 contains 13 residues.